One sample yielded the 3 T cell receptor beta chains listed below, sequenced in a study of blood T cell repertoires in COVID-19. Repertoires were generated with immunoSEQ multiplex PCR, while TCRdb's copy carries only in-frame clones and drops some. The sample shows about 220,000 clones, about four fifths of them seen only once. Material for sequencing was peripheral blood. The receptors here all came from an elderly woman with acute or convalescent COVID-19.

This clone appeared a few times. The chain couples TRBV7-9 to TRBJ1-5; 8 nucleotides agree with TRBD1. Germline loops: CDR1 SEHNR, CDR2 FQNEAQ (reference sequence). Trimming took 6 bases from V and 8 from J; bases not matched to a gene: 6. CDR3 size: 13 residues. The CDR3 here is CASSRTGPEPQHF. The CDR3 nucleotides are TGTGCCAGCAGTCGGACAGGGCCTGAGCCCCAGCATTTT. Together with reference TRBV7-9 and TRBJ1-5, the CDR3 gives the full variable domain: DTGVSQNPRHKITKRGQNVTFRCDPISEHNRLYWYRQTLGQGPEFLTYFQNEAQLEKSRLLSDRFSAERPKGSFSTLEIQRTEQGDSAMYLCASSRTGPEPQHFGDGTRLSIL.

This clone was seen more than once but under ten times. The J gene is TRBJ2-7, the V gene TRBV27; D may be TRBD1 (6 bases). Trimming took off 8 bases at V and 5 bases at J, with 16 bases between the two ends. This CDR3 has 13 residues. Germline V gives CDR1 MNHEY, CDR2 SMNVEV (reference sequence). CDR3 coding DNA: TGTGCCAGCCGTTGGTCAGGGGAGAACGAGCAGTACTTC. It encodes CASRWSGENEQYF.

This clone has a handful of counts. This chain connects TRBV7-2 to TRBJ2-7; tentatively, D is TRBD1 (6 bases). The V gene lost 4 bases and the J gene lost 2 bases, with 12 bases spanning the gap. The CDR3 is 14 residues long. Looked up from germline, CDR1 is SGHTA and CDR2 is FQGNSA. The chain's CDR3 is CASSSPTGTYEQYF. The CDR3 coding sequence is TGTGCCAGCAGCTCCCCGACAGGAACCTACGAGCAGTACTTC. Together with reference TRBV7-2 and TRBJ2-7, the CDR3 gives the full variable domain: GAGVSQSPSNKVTEKGKDVELRCDPISGHTALYWYRQSLGQGLEFLIYFQGNSAPDKSGLPSDRFSAERTGGSVSTLTIQRTQQEDSAVYLCASSSPTGTYEQYFGPGTRLTVT.